These 23 T cell receptor beta chains came from one sample sequenced in a study of CD8 T cells in ankylosing spondylitis. A single record per CDR3 protein comes from TCRdb applying MiXCR to the 5' RACE reads. In the table there are about 360,000 distinct CDR3 sequences, approximately 22% of which are singletons. The sample was blood, either unsorted or a sorted T cell fraction (not recorded which). Receptors originate from a male donor with ankylosing spondylitis or in good health (not recorded which).

The V gene is TRBV5-6, the J gene TRBJ1-1; no clear D gene. The V end was cut by 0 bases, the J end by 0 bases, with 9 bases between. CDR1 SGHDT and CDR2 YYEEEE come from the germline V gene. The CDR3 runs 15 residues. The CDR3 sequence: CASSLGAPMNTEAFF. In DNA, the CDR3 is TGTGCCAGCAGCTTGGGTGCACCTATGAACACTGAAGCTTTCTTT.

V gene TRBV7-2 combines with J gene TRBJ1-1; D unresolved. The V gene lost 5 bases and the J gene lost 6 bases, with 13 bases spanning the gap. Germline lookup yields CDR1 SGHTA and CDR2 FQGNSA. The CDR3 runs 13 residues. This CDR3 is CASSQTSGAEAFF. CDR3 coding DNA: TGTGCCAGCAGCCAAACTAGTGGGGCTGAAGCTTTCTTT. The full variable domain, with the rest looked up from reference TRBV7-2 and TRBJ1-1, is GAGVSQSPSNKVTEKGKDVELRCDPISGHTALYWYRQSLGQGLEFLIYFQGNSAPDKSGLPSDRFSAERTGGSVSTLTIQRTQQEDSAVYLCASSQTSGAEAFFGQGTRLTVV.

The chain employs TRBV7-9 and TRBJ2-5; 7 nucleotides line up with TRBD1. V lost 8 bases to trimming and J lost 4 bases; unmatched junction nucleotides: 10. The germline gives CDR1 SEHNR, CDR2 FQNEAQ (reference sequence). The CDR3 spans 14 residues. CDR3 sequence (DNA): TGTGCCAGCGGCTCACTCAGGGGGAGAGAGACCCAGTACTTC. Encoded protein: CASGSLRGRETQYF.

In its sample, this clonotype was seen a few times. The chain couples TRBV29-1 to TRBJ1-1; D is undetermined. The CDR3 length is 13 residues. The V end lost 4 bases, the J end lost 3 bases, and 12 bases lay between the germline ends. The germline gives CDR1 SQVTM, CDR2 ANQGSEA. In nucleotides, the CDR3 is TGCAGCGTTGTAATGGGAGAGGACACTGAAGCTTTCTTT. Its translation: CSVVMGEDTEAFF.

V and J are TRBV11-2 and TRBJ2-7; 12 bases are a match to TRBD1. V shed 5 bases and J 2 bases; nucleotides not matched to a gene: 7. Germline assignment: CDR1 SGHAT and CDR2 FQNNGV. This CDR3 contains 16 residues. In DNA form, the CDR3 reads TGTGCCAGCAGCCCCGGGACAGGGGGCTTGACCTACGAGCAGTACTTC. It yields the protein CASSPGTGGLTYEQYF.

The chain carries TRBV5-1 and TRBJ2-3; 10 nucleotides agree with TRBD1. Germline CDR1 is SGHRS and CDR2 is YFSETQ. V lost 2 bases to trimming and J lost 4 bases; unmatched junction nucleotides: 7. The CDR3 covers 16 residues. The CDR3 loop is CASSLGDRGPADTQYF. CDR3 in DNA: TGCGCCAGCAGCTTAGGTGACAGGGGGCCCGCAGATACGCAGTATTTT.

The CDR3 loop is CASSQDPEGGTGHQPQHF. DNA of the CDR3: TGCGCCAGCAGCCAAGATCCTGAGGGGGGGACAGGTCATCAGCCCCAGCATTTT. J is TRBJ1-5 and V is TRBV4-1; 8 bases line up with TRBD1. The V segment lost 0 bases and the J segment 5 bases; nucleotides outside the gene matches: 12. Germline V gives CDR1 MGHRA, CDR2 YSYEKL. This CDR3 has 18 amino acids.

In this sample, this clonotype turned up a few times. The chain links TRBV30 to TRBJ2-7; maybe TRBD1 (5 bases). V dropped 4 bases and J dropped 3 bases, with 10 bases sitting between them. This CDR3 contains 12 residues. Per the germline V gene, CDR1 is GTSNPN and CDR2 is SVGIG (reference sequence). The CDR3 region has the DNA TGTGCCTGGATGTCAGGGTACTACGAGCAGTACTTC. Protein sequence: CAWMSGYYEQYF. Using reference TRBV30 and TRBJ2-7 for the parts outside the CDR3, the full variable domain is SQTIHQWPATLVQPVGSPLSLECTVEGTSNPNLYWYRQAAGRGLQLLFYSVGIGQISSEVPQNLSASRPQDRQFILSSKKLLLSDSGFYLCAWMSGYYEQYFGPGTRLTVT.

This chain connects TRBV2 to TRBJ1-6; D unclear. The CDR3 runs to 12 residues. In germline, CDR1 is SNHLY, CDR2 FYNNEI. The V and J ends lost 7 bases and 8 bases respectively, with 9 bases between them. The CDR3 nucleotides read TGTGCCAGCAAGGGAGTAGATTCACCCCTCCACTTT. Translating it yields CASKGVDSPLHF.

The V gene is TRBV5-1, the J gene TRBJ1-4, with D tentatively TRBD1 (6 bases). Per germline, CDR1 SGHRS and CDR2 YFSETQ. The CDR3 runs 17 residues. V was pared by 0 bases and J by 0 bases, with 12 bases between. The CDR3 DNA reads TGCGCCAGCAGCTTGGGTGCAAGGGGGACAACTAATGAAAAACTGTTTTTT. Amino acid sequence: CASSLGARGTTNEKLFF.

The chain has TRBV11-2 and TRBJ2-4, with unresolved D. The germline CDR1 and CDR2 sequences are SGHAT and FQNNGV. V lost 1 base to trimming and J lost 0 bases, with 10 bases between them. The CDR3 spans 16 residues. The CDR3 DNA sequence: TGTGCCAGCAGCTTAGGATACGGTTTAGCCAAAAACATTCAGTACTTC. Translated: CASSLGYGLAKNIQYF.

The table lists this clonotype with a few counts. The chain employs TRBV29-1 and TRBJ2-2; weak D call: TRBD2 (6 bases). This CDR3 has 14 amino acids. V dropped 1 base and J dropped 6 bases, with 12 bases sitting between them. Germline CDR1 is SQVTM and CDR2 is ANQGSEA. The DNA for the CDR3 is TGCAGCGTTGAAGGACTAGGGCGGTCCGGGGAGCTGTTTTTT. This codes for CSVEGLGRSGELFF.

This clonotype showed up just a few times. This chain uses TRBV27 with TRBJ2-6, with a possible D match to TRBD2 (5 bases). In germline, CDR1 is MNHEY, CDR2 SMNVEV (reference sequence). The germline V and J ends were trimmed by 3 bases and 0 bases, with 6 bases remaining between them. The CDR3 totals 15 residues. The CDR3 nucleotides are TGTGCCAGCAGTTTCGGGAACTCTGGGGCCAACGTCCTGACTTTC. This sequence encodes CASSFGNSGANVLTF.

A few counts support this clonotype. The V and J genes are TRBV7-9 and TRBJ2-5, with D unresolved. The CDR3 runs 15 residues. Between the trimmed V and J ends, which lost 4 bases and 2 bases, there was a span of 14 bases. In germline, CDR1 is SEHNR, CDR2 FQNEAQ (reference sequence). CDR3 residues: CASSSPRRPQETQYF. The CDR3 nucleotides are TGTGCCAGCAGCTCCCCAAGACGTCCGCAAGAGACCCAGTACTTC.

The chain combines TRBV5-1 with TRBJ2-3; TRBD1 aligns across 10 bases. The CDR3 totals 15 residues. V dropped 2 bases and J dropped 4; count of bases not matched to a gene: 4. Germline V CDR1 and CDR2: SGHRS, YFSETQ. The chain's CDR3 is CASSFDGQGADTQYF. CDR3 nucleotide sequence: TGCGCCAGCAGCTTCGATGGACAGGGGGCAGATACGCAGTATTTT.

This clonotype came up many times. V usage is TRBV7-9 and J usage is TRBJ1-1; the D is unclear. This CDR3 is built from 14 residues. V lost 2 bases and J 2 bases, leaving 9 bases between the germline ends. Per the germline V gene, CDR1 is SEHNR and CDR2 is FQNEAQ (reference sequence). CDR3: CASSLTQINTEAFF. Here the CDR3 DNA reads TGTGCCAGCAGCTTAACACAGATTAACACTGAAGCTTTCTTT.

In its sample, this clonotype was seen many times. The V and J genes are TRBV4-2 and TRBJ2-2, with D unresolved. V was trimmed by 0 bases and J by 4 bases, leaving 6 bases between them. The CDR3 consists of 14 residues. Germline V gives CDR1 LGHNA, CDR2 YNFKEQ. The CDR3, as DNA: TGTGCCAGCAGCCAAGATCCGGTCACCGGGGAGCTGTTTTTT. Amino acid sequence: CASSQDPVTGELFF.

This clonotype was observed a few times. DNA for the CDR3: TGTGCCAGCAGTGAACTTGCCGGGGGGGCAGATACGCAGTATTTT. Its protein is CASSELAGGADTQYF. The chain is built from TRBV6-1 and TRBJ2-3, with 8 bases aligning to TRBD2. This CDR3 is built from 15 residues. Germline V CDR1 and CDR2: MNHNS, SASEGT. V dropped 2 bases and J dropped 4; count of bases not matched to a gene: 5.

This clonotype was found a few times. Here the CDR3 DNA reads TGTGCCAGCAGTCCATGGGGAAGGGGCTCCTACAATGAGCAGTTCTTC. Translation gives CASSPWGRGSYNEQFF. J is TRBJ2-1 and V is TRBV12-3 or TRBV12-4, with D perhaps matching TRBD1 (5 bases). V lost 5 bases, J lost 0 bases, and 14 bases lay in between. The CDR3 loop spans 16 amino acids.

This clonotype occurred a few times. This chain joins TRBV25-1 and TRBJ2-7, with no clear D. Germline values: CDR1 MGHDK, CDR2 SYGVNS. The CDR3 spans 12 residues. V was trimmed by 5 bases and J by 3 bases, leaving 8 bases between them. CDR3 bases: TGTGCCAGCAGTTCGGTCAACTACGAGCAGTACTTC. It is translated as CASSSVNYEQYF.

This chain joins TRBV6-1 and TRBJ2-2; D uncertain. V shed 10 bases and J shed 2 bases, with 14 bases lying between them. The germline gives CDR1 MNHNS, CDR2 SASEGT. The CDR3 covers 14 residues. The CDR3 DNA sequence: TGTGCCATCCCGGCAGGATTTAACACCGGGGAGCTGTTTTTT. Encoded protein: CAIPAGFNTGELFF.

This chain joins TRBV7-9 and TRBJ2-3; TRBD2 is a possible D gene (6 bases). The CDR3 sequence is 15 residues long. V gave up 1 base and J gave up 6 bases, with 14 bases separating them. Germline CDR1 and CDR2: SEHNR and FQNEAQ (reference sequence). The CDR3 bases are TGTGCCAGCAGCTTAGTCCCTGCGGGGACGGATACGCAGTATTTT. It is translated as CASSLVPAGTDTQYF.

The J gene is TRBJ1-6, the V gene TRBV18; D not certain. The CDR3 covers 16 residues. With 2 bases removed from V and 6 bases from J, the gap between germline ends came to 14 bases. CDR1 is KGHSH, CDR2 LQKENI, per germline. DNA of the CDR3: TGTGCCAGCTCACCAATGGAGGATCAACTTAATTCACCCCTCCACTTT. Protein: CASSPMEDQLNSPLHF.